The clone carrying this TCR beta chain was observed many times. Its antigen is still unknown. By quantitative 5'-RACE with molecular barcodes, the TCR beta libraries were made. TCRdb processed the 5' RACE reads anew with MiXCR; each CDR3 protein has one entry. The sample has fewer than 550,000 distinct CDR3 sequences, roughly 5.3% seen once. This sample was included in a study of CD8 T cells in ankylosing spondylitis. J gave up 4 bases and V 5 bases, and 9 bases lay outside the gene matches. The CDR3 is 15 amino acids. Notes on the study in general: Ankylosing spondylitis blood appeared to carry a characteristic TCR beta motif of several highly homologous variants.

The source of this sequence is a male donor with ankylosing spondylitis. This chain uses TRBV12-3 or TRBV12-4 with TRBJ2-7, with 9 bases fitting TRBD1. Sequencing input: blood, either unsorted or a sorted T cell fraction (not recorded which). The CDR3 reads CASSSIRDRVYEQYF. CDR3 nucleotide sequence: TGTGCCAGCAGTAGCATCCGGGACAGGGTTTACGAGCAGTACTTC.